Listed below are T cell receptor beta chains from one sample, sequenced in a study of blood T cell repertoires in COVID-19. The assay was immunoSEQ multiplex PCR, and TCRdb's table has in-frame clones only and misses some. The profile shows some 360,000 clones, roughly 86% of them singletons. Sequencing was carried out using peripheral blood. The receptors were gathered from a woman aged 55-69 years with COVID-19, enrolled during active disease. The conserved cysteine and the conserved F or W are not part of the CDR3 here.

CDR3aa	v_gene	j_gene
ASSLWTGDGYT	TRBV27	TRBJ1-2
ASSSVRGTEAF	TRBV18	TRBJ1-1
ASSNQGGVNTEAF	TRBV19	TRBJ1-1
AWARVNTEAF	TRBV30	TRBJ1-1
ASAGGRDRGYEQY	TRBV9	TRBJ2-7
ASSSIDSNQPQH	TRBV5-6	TRBJ1-5
AISGSVNTEAF	TRBV10-3	TRBJ1-1
ASSEDKFEAF	TRBV2	TRBJ1-1
ASSYKRTENSPLH	TRBV2	TRBJ1-6
ASSFRQAYGYT	TRBV28	TRBJ1-2
ASSQVGIGESTDTQY	TRBV4-1	TRBJ2-3
SASGGPNEQF	TRBV20-1	TRBJ2-1
ASSRTAESPLH	TRBV5-1	TRBJ1-6
ASRQGFSYGYT	TRBV12-3/TRBV12-4	TRBJ1-2
ASSRGGRNTIY	TRBV2	TRBJ1-3
ASSDTGGGTEAF	TRBV25-1	TRBJ1-1
ASSIGLGTGGQPQH	TRBV19	TRBJ1-5
ASSFNTGTGAIEQY	TRBV5-1	TRBJ2-7
ASSFTGLEAF	TRBV11-2	TRBJ1-1
ASSLSPVLKLF	TRBV28	TRBJ1-4
ASSPGGFRSPLH	TRBV28	TRBJ1-6
ASSTLGTSGGETQY	TRBV5-1	TRBJ2-5